The 18 T cell receptor beta chains given below trace back to one sample, sequenced in a study of blood T cell repertoires in COVID-19. Only in-frame clones appear in the TCRdb table, and some are missing; sequencing was by immunoSEQ multiplex PCR. Seen here are hundreds of thousands of clones, around 90% observed once, and the top ten hold 6% to 7%. The sample consisted of PBMCs or T cells enriched from blood (not recorded which). Receptors originate from a woman younger than 45 with acute COVID-19.

This chain connects TRBV6-5 to TRBJ1-2; the D is unclear. V lost 6 bases and J 6 bases, leaving 11 bases between the germline ends. The length of the CDR3 is 12 residues. Germline loops: CDR1 MNHEY, CDR2 SVGAGI. CDR3 residues: CASRRPHHGYTF. Written as DNA, the CDR3 is TGTGCCAGCAGGAGGCCCCACCATGGCTACACCTTC.

V and J are TRBV14 and TRBJ2-1; 9 bases agree with TRBD2. Germline V gene lookup returns CDR1 SGHDN and CDR2 FVKESK. The CDR3 sequence is 15 residues long. V was pared by 1 base and J by 4 bases, with 2 bases of the junction left unmatched. The CDR3, as DNA: TGTGCCAGCAGCCAAGGACTAGCGGTGTACAATGAGCAGTTCTTC. Protein product: CASSQGLAVYNEQFF.

J is TRBJ2-1 and V is TRBV27, with D hard to call. The CDR3 is made up of 14 amino acids. Germline V CDR1 and CDR2: MNHEY, SMNVEV (reference sequence). V was pared by 5 bases and J by 4 bases, with 12 bases between. This CDR3 is CASSPHDTYNEQFF. In DNA, the CDR3 is TGTGCCAGCAGTCCACACGACACATACAATGAGCAGTTCTTC.

The CDR3 coding sequence is TGTGCCAGCAGCACCCAGGGTGGGACAGGGGGCTATGGCTACACCTTC. Protein product: CASSTQGGTGGYGYTF. V is TRBV3-1 (or the pseudogene TRBV3-2) and J is TRBJ1-2, with 11 bases that match TRBD1. CDR1 is LGHDT and CDR2 is YNNKEL in the germline V gene (reference sequence). Germline trimming cut 5 bases from V and 4 bases from J; bases unmatched to any gene: 9. The CDR3 length is 16 residues.

The chain couples TRBV9 to TRBJ2-7; 10 bases match TRBD1. This CDR3 has 15 residues. Germline-derived CDR1 and CDR2 are SGDLS and YYNGEE. J lost 1 base, V lost 0 bases, and 1 base had no gene match. The CDR3, as DNA: TGTGCCAGCAGCGTAGGGACAGGGGGTTCCTACGAGCAGTACTTC. It translates to CASSVGTGGSYEQYF. The entire variable domain, with the rest obtained from reference TRBV9 and TRBJ2-7, is as follows: DSGVTQTPKHLITATGQRVTLRCSPRSGDLSVYWYQQSLDQGLQFLIQYYNGEERAKGNILERFSAQQFPDLHSELNLSSLELGDSALYFCASSVGTGGSYEQYFGPGTRLTVT.

V is TRBV4-1 and J is TRBJ1-1, with D unresolved. Looked up from germline, CDR1 is MGHRA and CDR2 is YSYEKL. This CDR3 has 15 amino acids. Between the trimmed V and J ends, which lost 0 bases and 4 bases, there was a span of 12 bases. CDR3 nucleotide sequence: TGCGCCAGCAGCCAAGATTTTTTGGGAGGCACTGAAGCTTTCTTT. It specifies CASSQDFLGGTEAFF.

The V gene is TRBV5-1, the J gene TRBJ2-7; maybe TRBD2 (5 bases). The germline gives CDR1 SGHRS, CDR2 YFSETQ. CDR3 size: 13 residues. Trimming shortened V by 0 bases and J by 3 bases, and 7 bases separated the two germline ends. The CDR3 DNA is TGCGCCAGCAGCTTGGACCGGGACTACGAGCAGTACTTC. Amino acid sequence: CASSLDRDYEQYF.

Concerning this clone: One end of the junction fails to match germline, which may point to a read error. This chain uses TRBV7-9 with TRBJ1-5, with D possibly being TRBD1 (6 bases). CDR3 size: 12 residues. The germline CDR1 and CDR2 sequences are SEHNR and FQNEAQ (reference sequence). The CDR3 loop is CASSLADRTQHF. CDR3 nucleotide sequence: TGTGCCAGCAGCCTAGCCGACAGGACCCAGCATTTT.

V is TRBV6-2 or TRBV6-3 and J is TRBJ2-1; 11 positions match TRBD2. This CDR3 is built from 16 residues. Germline V CDR1 and CDR2: MNHEY, SVGEGT. V trimming: 5 bases; J trimming: 4 bases; junction bases outside the gene matches: 7. CDR3 sequence reads: CASSGLAGWGYNEQFF. The CDR3 DNA sequence: TGTGCCAGCAGTGGACTAGCGGGTTGGGGATACAATGAGCAGTTCTTC.

This sequence joins TRBV27 and TRBJ2-7; 7 bases align to TRBD1. There are 15 residues in the CDR3. Losses at the gene ends were 5 bases for V and 2 bases for J; bases not matched to a gene: 9. CDR1 MNHEY and CDR2 SMNVEV come from the germline V gene (reference sequence). This CDR3 is CASSPTWDRAYEQYF. The DNA of the CDR3 is TGTGCCAGCAGTCCTACCTGGGACAGAGCCTACGAGCAGTACTTC.

This sequence joins TRBV5-6 and TRBJ1-6, with 11 bases aligning to TRBD1. V shed 4 bases and J 7 bases; nucleotides not matched to a gene: 16. The germline gives CDR1 SGHDT, CDR2 YYEEEE. The CDR3 contains 19 residues. As DNA, the CDR3 is TGTGCCAGCAGCCTCTTTAACTTCCGGGACAGGGGGTTCAATTCACCCCTCCACTTT. As protein: CASSLFNFRDRGFNSPLHF.

This clone was picked up one time. The chain uses TRBV7-3 and TRBJ2-1, with D possibly being TRBD2 (5 bases). In germline, CDR1 is SGHTA, CDR2 FQGTGA. Between the trimmed V and J ends, which lost 6 bases and 3 bases, there was a span of 9 bases. CDR3 length: 13 amino acids. The CDR3 sequence is CASSLADYNEQFF. CDR3 DNA: TGTGCCAGCAGTCTAGCAGACTACAATGAGCAGTTCTTC.

CDR3: CASSLATTGGIQYF. The CDR3 coding sequence is TGTGCCAGCAGCTTAGCGACGACAGGGGGCATTCAGTACTTC. V gene TRBV7-3 combines with J gene TRBJ2-4; 9 positions agree with TRBD1. The CDR3 length is 14 residues. Losses at the gene ends were 2 bases for V and 9 bases for J; bases not matched to a gene: 5. Germline V lookup: CDR1 SGHTA, CDR2 FQGTGA.

The CDR3 loop is CASIPEGAYEQYF. DNA for the CDR3: TGTGCCAGCATCCCCGAGGGGGCCTACGAGCAGTACTTC. The rearrangement uses TRBV7-9 and TRBJ2-7, with a possible D match to TRBD1 (6 bases). The CDR3 runs 13 residues. CDR1 is SEHNR and CDR2 is FQNEAQ in the germline V gene (reference sequence). With 7 bases removed from V and 2 bases from J, the gap between germline ends came to 12 bases.

J is TRBJ1-1 and V is TRBV10-3, with D tentatively TRBD1 (6 bases). CDR1 and CDR2 (germline): ENHRY, SYGVKD. V lost 4 bases and J lost 4, with 13 bases in between. CDR3 length: 14 amino acids. CDR3 bases: TGTGCCATCAGTGGGACAGCCCGGGGCACTGAAGCTTTCTTT. Translation: CAISGTARGTEAFF.

The chain uses TRBV4-1 and TRBJ1-1; possibly TRBD1 for D (6 bases). Germline CDR1 and CDR2: MGHRA and YSYEKL. The CDR3 length is 14 residues. Trimming took 0 bases from V and 7 from J, leaving 12 bases between them. The CDR3 DNA is TGCGCCAGCAGCCAAGAACAGGGTAGGGATGAAGCTTTCTTT. This translates into CASSQEQGRDEAFF.

The chain employs TRBV7-2 and TRBJ2-7; D might be TRBD1 (6 bases). Per germline, CDR1 SGHTA and CDR2 FQGNSA. The ends were cut back, 3 bases at V and 2 bases at J, with 11 bases in the middle. The CDR3 has 14 amino acids. CDR3 residues: CASSFVDRPYEQYF. CDR3 bases: TGTGCCAGCAGCTTTGTTGACAGGCCCTACGAGCAGTACTTC.

V and J are TRBV7-2 and TRBJ2-7, with 7 bases fitting TRBD2. Germline trimming cut 1 base from V and 1 base from J; bases unmatched to any gene: 10. Germline assignment: CDR1 SGHTA and CDR2 FQGNSA. The length of the CDR3 is 17 residues. CDR3 DNA sequence: TGTGCCAGCAGCTTAGTCTTGGGCGGGAGAGGGTCCTACGAGCAGTACTTC. Encoded protein: CASSLVLGGRGSYEQYF.